A single sample gave rise to the 11 T cell receptor beta chains below, sequenced in a study of T cell clonality in common variable immunodeficiency. Here immunoSEQ multiplex PCR was the method, and the copy in TCRdb shows in-frame clones only, minus some. This sample has 25,000 to 35,000 clones, each found more than once. Material: peripheral blood mononuclear cells. Every receptor here comes from a person aged 18-70 years in good health.

As to this clone: The DNA ends 3 residues before the CDR3 does, and the rest of the CDR3 is filled in from the germline J gene. The chain employs TRBV18 and TRBJ1-1; D gene uncertain. This CDR3 has 12 amino acids. Germline V gives CDR1 KGHSH, CDR2 LQKENI. The sequenced CDR3 bases are TGTGCCAGCTCACCACCGGCTCTGGAA. The encoded protein is CASSPPALE. The entire CDR3 reads CASSPPALEAFF.

This clone was detected many times. With the read ending 3 residues before the CDR3 end, the germline J gene is used to fill in that end. The rearrangement joins TRBV7-3 to TRBJ2-5; 7 bases are shared with TRBD2. The CDR3 extends over 14 amino acids. Losses at the gene ends were 5 bases for V and 4 bases for J; bases not matched to a gene: 7. Germline CDR1 SGHTA, CDR2 FQGTGA. The sequenced part of the CDR3 DNA is TGTGCCAGCAGCCATCAGGGAGGGAGAGAGACC. Amino acid sequence: CASSHQGGRET. The whole CDR3 reads CASSHQGGRETQYF.

This clone occurred many times. From the germline J gene comes the end of the CDR3, since the read stops 3 residues before it. The V call is TRBV19, the J call TRBJ2-1; the match to TRBD1 covers 7 bases. CDR3 length: 12 residues. J gave up 8 bases and V 4 bases, and 2 bases lay outside the gene matches. Germline CDR1 is LNHDA and CDR2 is SQIVND (reference sequence). The sequenced CDR3 bases are TGTGCCAGTAGTACCCAGGGGGATGAG. Translated: CASSTQGDE. In full, the CDR3 is CASSTQGDEQFF.

This clone has ten or more counts. The missing CDR3 end, 3 residues past where the read stops, is filled in from the germline J gene. The chain joins TRBV5-6 to TRBJ1-1; TRBD1 matches 7 bases. Germline CDR1 reads SGHDT; CDR2 reads YYEEEE. V gave up 4 bases and J gave up 0 bases; unmatched junction bases: 6. The length of the CDR3 is 15 residues. CDR3 DNA, as far as it was read: TGTGCCAGCAGCGGAAGGGACAGCATGAACACTGAA. The encoded protein is CASSGRDSMNTE. The full CDR3 reads CASSGRDSMNTEAFF. Supplemented by reference TRBV5-6 and TRBJ1-1, the full variable domain reads DAGVTQSPTHLIKTRGQQVTLRCSPKSGHDTVSWYQQALGQGPQFIFQYYEEEERQRGNFPDRFSGHQFPNYSSELNVNALLLGDSALYLCASSGRDSMNTEAFFGQGTRLTVV.

This clone has only a few counts. The CDR3 goes on 3 residues after the read ends, and that part is filled in from the germline J gene. The chain carries TRBV7-9 and TRBJ2-2, with D tentatively TRBD2 (6 bases). Germline CDR1 is SEHNR and CDR2 is FQNEAQ (reference sequence). V was pared by 11 bases and J by 0 bases, with 13 bases between. The CDR3 contains 14 residues. The CDR3 spells CAWRAVANTGELFF. Incomplete CDR3 DNA: TGTGCCTGGAGGGCAGTAGCGAACACCGGGGAG. The variable domain in full, with the rest retrieved from reference TRBV7-9 and TRBJ2-2, is DTGVSQNPRHKITKRGQNVTFRCDPISEHNRLYWYRQTLGQGPEFLTYFQNEAQLEKSRLLSDRFSAERPKGSFSTLEIQRTEQGDSAMYLCAWRAVANTGELFFGEGSRLTVL.

A word on this clone: At one end, the junction sequence differs from germline, possibly due to a read error. The read comes to an end 3 residues before the CDR3 does, leaving the germline J gene to fill in the end. Other nucleotide sequences from this sample produce the same CDR3. The chain combines TRBV7-9 with TRBJ1-3, with D unclear. This CDR3 spans 14 amino acids. Germline V gene sequence: CDR1 SEHNR, CDR2 FQNEAQ (reference sequence). The sequenced part of the CDR3 DNA is TGTGCCAGCAGTCCCTCGGGGTCAGGAAACACG. Its translation: CASSPSGSGNT. In full, the CDR3 reads CASSPSGSGNTIYF.

This clone showed up many times. With the read ending 3 residues before the CDR3 end, the germline J gene is used to fill in that end. The chain recombines TRBV18 with TRBJ1-2; D is ambiguous. Germline loops: CDR1 KGHSH, CDR2 LQKENI. With 3 bases removed from V and 7 bases from J, the gap between germline ends came to 9 bases. CDR3 length equals 12 residues. The covered CDR3 bases are TGTGCCAGCTCACCTGACGAGGGTGGC. Translating gives CASSPDEGG. The CDR3 in its entirety is CASSPDEGGYTF.

This clone was seen ten or more times. The part of the CDR3 DNA that was read is TGTGCCAGCAGCTTGGCCCCAGGACAGGGC. It encodes CASSLAPGQG. The whole CDR3 protein reads CASSLAPGQGYTF. The chain uses TRBV7-6 and TRBJ1-2; TRBD1 might be the D (6 bases). The read stops 3 residues short of the end of the CDR3; the missing end is completed from the germline J gene. This CDR3 region has 13 residues. Looked up from germline, CDR1 is SGHVS and CDR2 is FNYEAQ.

At least ten counts were recorded for this clone. The read ends 3 residues shy of where the CDR3 ends; the end is completed using the germline J gene. The chain is built from TRBV4-2 and TRBJ2-7; D is ambiguous. The germline gives CDR1 LGHNA, CDR2 YNFKEQ. The length of the CDR3 is 14 residues. The ends were cut back, 0 bases at V and 1 base at J, with 7 bases in the middle. Partial CDR3 DNA: TGTGCCAGCAGCCAAGATTTACAATCCTACGAG. This codes for CASSQDLQSYE. The whole CDR3 protein reads CASSQDLQSYEQYF.

This clone showed up many times. The sequenced fragment ends 3 residues before the CDR3 boundary, so the rest is inferred from the germline J gene. Other DNA sequences in this sample translate to the same CDR3. V is TRBV5-4 and J is TRBJ1-2, with D unclear. The ends were cut back, 0 bases at V and 4 bases at J, with 7 bases in the middle. The germline gives CDR1 SGHNT, CDR2 YYREEE (reference sequence). This CDR3 contains 13 residues. CDR3 DNA (partial): TGTGCCAGCAGCTTGGCAAATTTCTATGGC. Residues: CASSLANFYG. The full CDR3 sequence reads CASSLANFYGYTF.

This clone was detected many times. The missing CDR3 end, 3 residues past where the read stops, is filled in from the germline J gene. The chain joins TRBV15 to TRBJ2-2; TRBD1 agrees at 7 bases. The CDR3 loop spans 17 amino acids. The V gene end was trimmed by 0 bases and the J gene end by 8 bases; junction bases not matched to a gene: 12. Per the germline V gene, CDR1 is LNHNV and CDR2 is YYDKDF (reference sequence). The DNA read from the CDR3 is TGTGCCACCAGCAGAGATTTTGCCGGCAGGGGGAAGGGGGAG. Translated, it gives CATSRDFAGRGKGE. The full CDR3 protein reads CATSRDFAGRGKGELFF.